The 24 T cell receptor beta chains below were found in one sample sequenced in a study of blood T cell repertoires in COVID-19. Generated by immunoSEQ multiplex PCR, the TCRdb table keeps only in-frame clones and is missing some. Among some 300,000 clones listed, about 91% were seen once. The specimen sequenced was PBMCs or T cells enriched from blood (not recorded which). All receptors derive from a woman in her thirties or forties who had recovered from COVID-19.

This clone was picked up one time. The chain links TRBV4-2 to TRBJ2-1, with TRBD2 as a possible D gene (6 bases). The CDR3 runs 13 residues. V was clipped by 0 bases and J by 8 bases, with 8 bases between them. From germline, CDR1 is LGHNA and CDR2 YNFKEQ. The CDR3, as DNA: TGTGCCAGCAGCCAAGAATGGGGGGATGAGCAGTTCTTC. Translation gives CASSQEWGDEQFF.

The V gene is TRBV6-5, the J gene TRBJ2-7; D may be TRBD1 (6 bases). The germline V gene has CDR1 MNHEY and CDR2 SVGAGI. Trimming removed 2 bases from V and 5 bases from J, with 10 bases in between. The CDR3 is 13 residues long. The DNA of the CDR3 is TGTGCCAGCAGTTACCTACAGGGTGACGAGCAGTACTTC. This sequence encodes CASSYLQGDEQYF.

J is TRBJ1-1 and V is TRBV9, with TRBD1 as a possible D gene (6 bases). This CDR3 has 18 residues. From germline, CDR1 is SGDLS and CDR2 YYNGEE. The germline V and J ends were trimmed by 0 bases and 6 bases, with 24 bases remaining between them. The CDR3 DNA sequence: TGTGCCAGCAGCGTAGAGGTAGCAGGGGCGAGGAGCCCCTCTGAAGCTTTCTTT. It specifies CASSVEVAGARSPSEAFF.

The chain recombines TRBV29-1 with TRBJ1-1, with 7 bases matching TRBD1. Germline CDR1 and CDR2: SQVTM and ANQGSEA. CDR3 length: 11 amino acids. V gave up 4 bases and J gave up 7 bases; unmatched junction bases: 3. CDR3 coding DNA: TGCAGCGTTGTTCAGGGGGTTGAAGCTTTCTTT. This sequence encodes CSVVQGVEAFF.

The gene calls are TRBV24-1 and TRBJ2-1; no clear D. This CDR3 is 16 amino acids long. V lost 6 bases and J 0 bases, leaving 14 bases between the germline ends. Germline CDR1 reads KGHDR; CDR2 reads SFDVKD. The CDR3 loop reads CATSSPAVSSYNEQFF. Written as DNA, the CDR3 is TGTGCCACCAGTTCCCCTGCGGTGAGCTCCTACAATGAGCAGTTCTTC.

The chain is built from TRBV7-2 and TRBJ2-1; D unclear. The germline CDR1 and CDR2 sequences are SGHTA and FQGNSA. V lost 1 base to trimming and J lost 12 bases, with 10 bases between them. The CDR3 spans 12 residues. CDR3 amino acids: CASSLDLPRQFF. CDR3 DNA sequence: TGTGCCAGCAGCTTAGATCTCCCGAGGCAGTTCTTC.

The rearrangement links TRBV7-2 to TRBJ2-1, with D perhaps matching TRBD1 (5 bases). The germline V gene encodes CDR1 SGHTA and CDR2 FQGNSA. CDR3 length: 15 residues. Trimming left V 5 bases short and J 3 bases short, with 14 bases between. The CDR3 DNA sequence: TGTGCCAGCAGCCCGACAGTGGGGAACTACAATGAGCAGTTCTTC. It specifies CASSPTVGNYNEQFF.

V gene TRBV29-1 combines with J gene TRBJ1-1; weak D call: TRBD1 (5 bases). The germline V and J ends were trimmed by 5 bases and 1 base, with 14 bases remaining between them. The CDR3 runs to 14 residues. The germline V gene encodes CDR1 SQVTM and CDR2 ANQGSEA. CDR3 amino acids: CSVQAMGQNTEAFF. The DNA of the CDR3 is TGCAGCGTTCAAGCTATGGGGCAGAACACTGAAGCTTTCTTT.

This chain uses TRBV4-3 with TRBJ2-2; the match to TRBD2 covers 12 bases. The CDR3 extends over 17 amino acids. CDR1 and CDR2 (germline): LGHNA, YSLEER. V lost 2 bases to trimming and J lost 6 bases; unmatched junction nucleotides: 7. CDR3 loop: CASSQRLAGDLPGELFF. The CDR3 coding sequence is TGCGCCAGCAGCCAAAGACTAGCGGGGGACCTCCCCGGGGAGCTGTTTTTT.

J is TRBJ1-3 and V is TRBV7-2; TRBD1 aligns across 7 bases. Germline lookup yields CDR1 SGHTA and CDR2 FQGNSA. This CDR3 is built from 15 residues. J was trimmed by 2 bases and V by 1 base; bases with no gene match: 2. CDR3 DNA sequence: TGTGCCAGCAGCTTAGACGGGACAGCTGGAAACACCATATATTTT. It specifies CASSLDGTAGNTIYF.

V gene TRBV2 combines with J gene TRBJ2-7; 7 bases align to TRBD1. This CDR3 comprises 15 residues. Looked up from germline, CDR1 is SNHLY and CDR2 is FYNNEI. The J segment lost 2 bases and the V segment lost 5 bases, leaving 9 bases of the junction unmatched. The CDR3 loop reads CASSHPGTVPYEQYF. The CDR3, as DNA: TGTGCCAGCAGTCACCCCGGGACAGTCCCCTACGAGCAGTACTTC.

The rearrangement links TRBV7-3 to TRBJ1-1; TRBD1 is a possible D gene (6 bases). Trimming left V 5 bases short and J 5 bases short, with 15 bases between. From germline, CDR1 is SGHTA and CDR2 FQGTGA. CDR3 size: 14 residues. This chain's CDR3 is CASSPRGGGTEAFF. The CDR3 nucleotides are TGTGCCAGCAGCCCCCGAGGGGGGGGGACTGAAGCTTTCTTT.

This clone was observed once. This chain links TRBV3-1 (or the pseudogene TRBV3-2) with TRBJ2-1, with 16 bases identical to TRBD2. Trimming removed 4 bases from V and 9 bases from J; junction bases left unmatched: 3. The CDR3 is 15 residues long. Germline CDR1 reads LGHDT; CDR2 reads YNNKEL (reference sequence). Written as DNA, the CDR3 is TGTGCCAGCAGCCCGGGACTAGCGGGGGGGAGTGAGCAGTTCTTC. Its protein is CASSPGLAGGSEQFF.

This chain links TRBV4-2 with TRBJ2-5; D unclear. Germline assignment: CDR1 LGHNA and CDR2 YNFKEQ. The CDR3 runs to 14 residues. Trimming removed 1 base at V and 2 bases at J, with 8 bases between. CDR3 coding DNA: TGTGCCAGCAGCCAAGGAGGTCTGCAAGAGACCCAGTACTTC. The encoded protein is CASSQGGLQETQYF.

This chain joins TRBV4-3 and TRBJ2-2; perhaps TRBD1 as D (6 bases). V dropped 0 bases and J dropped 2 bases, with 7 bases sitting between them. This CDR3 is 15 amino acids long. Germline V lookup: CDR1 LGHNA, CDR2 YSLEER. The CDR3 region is CASSQEQGNTGELFF. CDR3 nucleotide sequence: TGCGCCAGCAGCCAAGAACAGGGCAACACCGGGGAGCTGTTTTTT.

In nucleotides, the CDR3 is TGTGCCAGTACCCCGACAGGGTTCACAGATACGCAGTATTTT. Translation: CASTPTGFTDTQYF. The chain carries TRBV19 and TRBJ2-3, with 7 positions matching TRBD1. Germline V CDR1 and CDR2: LNHDA, SQIVND (reference sequence). J was trimmed by 2 bases and V by 7 bases; bases with no gene match: 6. The CDR3 runs 14 residues.

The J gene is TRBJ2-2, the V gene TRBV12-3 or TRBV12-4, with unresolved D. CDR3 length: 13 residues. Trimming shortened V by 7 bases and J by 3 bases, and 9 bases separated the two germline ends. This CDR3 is CASTLGDTGELFF. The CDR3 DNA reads TGTGCCAGCACCCTCGGAGACACCGGGGAGCTGTTTTTT.

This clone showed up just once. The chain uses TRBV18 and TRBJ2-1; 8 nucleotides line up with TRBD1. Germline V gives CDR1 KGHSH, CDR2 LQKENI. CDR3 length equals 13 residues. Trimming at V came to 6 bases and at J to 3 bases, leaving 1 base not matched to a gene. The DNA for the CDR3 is TGTGCCAGCTCTACAGGGGGCTACAATGAGCAGTTCTTC. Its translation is CASSTGGYNEQFF.

The CDR3 nucleotides read TGTGCCAGCACGATGGGGGGGCCCTACGAGCAGTACTTC. Translation: CASTMGGPYEQYF. The genes are TRBV12-3 or TRBV12-4 and TRBJ2-7; D may be TRBD2 (7 bases). With 7 bases removed from V and 2 bases from J, the gap between germline ends came to 12 bases. This CDR3 comprises 13 residues.

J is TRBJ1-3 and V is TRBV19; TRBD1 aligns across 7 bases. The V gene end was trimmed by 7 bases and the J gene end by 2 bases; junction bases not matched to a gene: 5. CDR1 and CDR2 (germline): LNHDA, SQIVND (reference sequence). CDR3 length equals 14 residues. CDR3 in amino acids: CASNPGTAGNTIYF. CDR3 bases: TGTGCCAGTAACCCCGGGACAGCTGGAAACACCATATATTTT. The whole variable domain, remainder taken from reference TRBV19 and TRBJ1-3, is DGGITQSPKYLFRKEGQNVTLSCEQNLNHDAMYWYRQDPGQGLRLIYYSQIVNDFQKGDIAEGYSVSREKKESFPLTVTSAQKNPTAFYLCASNPGTAGNTIYFGEGSWLTVV.

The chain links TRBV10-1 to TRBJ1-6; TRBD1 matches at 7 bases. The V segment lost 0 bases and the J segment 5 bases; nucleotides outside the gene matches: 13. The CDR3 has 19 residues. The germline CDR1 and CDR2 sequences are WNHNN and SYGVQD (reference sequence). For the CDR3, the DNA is TGCGCCAGCAGTGAGTCGGGACTGAACAGGGGATTGGATAATTCACCCCTCCACTTT. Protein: CASSESGLNRGLDNSPLHF.

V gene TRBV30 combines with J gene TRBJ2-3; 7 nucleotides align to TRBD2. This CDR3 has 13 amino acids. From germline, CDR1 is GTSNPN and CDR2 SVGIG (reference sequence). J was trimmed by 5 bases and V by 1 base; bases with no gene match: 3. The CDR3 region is CAWSDGRGDTQYF. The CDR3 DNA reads TGTGCCTGGAGTGATGGGAGGGGAGATACGCAGTATTTT.

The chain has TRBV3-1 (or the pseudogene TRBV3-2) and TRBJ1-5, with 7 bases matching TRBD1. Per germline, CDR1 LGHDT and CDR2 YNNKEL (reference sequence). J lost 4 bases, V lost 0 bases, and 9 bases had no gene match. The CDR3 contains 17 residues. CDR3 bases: TGTGCCAGCAGCCAAGACCCGACAGGGTATGGAAATCAGCCCCAGCATTTT. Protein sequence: CASSQDPTGYGNQPQHF.

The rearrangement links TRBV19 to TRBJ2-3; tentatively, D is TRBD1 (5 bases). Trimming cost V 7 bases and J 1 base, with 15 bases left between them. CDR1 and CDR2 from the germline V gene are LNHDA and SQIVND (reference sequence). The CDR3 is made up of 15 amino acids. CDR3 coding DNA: TGTGCCAGTACCCTCTCACGCAGGGGCACAGATACGCAGTATTTT. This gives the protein CASTLSRRGTDTQYF. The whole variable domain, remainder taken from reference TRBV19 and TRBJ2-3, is DGGITQSPKYLFRKEGQNVTLSCEQNLNHDAMYWYRQDPGQGLRLIYYSQIVNDFQKGDIAEGYSVSREKKESFPLTVTSAQKNPTAFYLCASTLSRRGTDTQYFGPGTRLTVL.